Presented here are 7 T cell receptor beta chains from one specimen sequenced in a study of T cell repertoires in cytomegalovirus infection. A single record per CDR3 protein comes from TCRdb applying MiXCR to the reads. The table records roughly 130,000 distinct CDR3 sequences, 8% to 9% of them present only once. Sequencing was done on a sample of PBMCs. The receptors shown here come from a human donor in good health (CMV status not recorded). Some clones in this sample may be carry-over from other donors' samples.

This clonotype was seen ten or more times. The CDR3 reads CASKVSGNTEAFF. The CDR3 region has the DNA TGTGCCAGTAAGGTCTCCGGGAACACTGAAGCTTTCTTT. The chain recombines TRBV7-2 with TRBJ1-1; D unclear. The CDR3 loop spans 13 amino acids. Germline V gene sequence: CDR1 SGHTA, CDR2 FQGNSA. Trimming removed 9 bases at V and 1 base at J, with 12 bases between.

This clonotype was observed many times. V and J are TRBV7-2 and TRBJ2-2; D remains unclear. Trimming stripped 5 bases from V and 6 bases from J, with 22 bases between. The CDR3 totals 17 residues. The germline V gene encodes CDR1 SGHTA and CDR2 FQGNSA. The DNA of the CDR3 is TGTGCCAGCAGCCCCGACCGCGGCAGAGGATGGCCCGGGGAGCTGTTTTTT. Translation gives CASSPDRGRGWPGELFF.

This clonotype was recorded many times. Here the CDR3 DNA reads TGTGCCAGTAGTATACCTCACGGGGCGAGCTCTGGAAACACCATATATTTT. Translation gives CASSIPHGASSGNTIYF. V gene TRBV19 combines with J gene TRBJ1-3; D possibly corresponds to TRBD1 (5 bases). Trimming took 2 bases from V and 0 from J, leaving 14 bases between them. Germline V gene sequence: CDR1 LNHDA, CDR2 SQIVND (reference sequence). The CDR3 is 17 residues long.

This clonotype has a count of ten or more. J is TRBJ1-1 and V is TRBV2; 9 bases match TRBD1. This CDR3 spans 14 amino acids. The germline gives CDR1 SNHLY, CDR2 FYNNEI. Germline trimming cut 6 bases from V and 11 bases from J; bases unmatched to any gene: 13. The CDR3 sequence: CASRRDRAVLRAFF. CDR3 coding DNA: TGTGCCAGCAGGCGGGACAGGGCGGTCCTAAGGGCTTTCTTT.

V is TRBV20-1 and J is TRBJ2-1; TRBD2 matches 11 bases. CDR3 length: 14 residues. V lost 3 bases, J lost 7 bases, and 5 bases stayed unmatched. Germline V gene sequence: CDR1 DFQATT, CDR2 SNEGSKA (reference sequence). In DNA, the CDR3 is TGCAGTGCTAGGGGTAGCGGGGGGGGGAATGAGCAGTTCTTC. This encodes CSARGSGGGNEQFF.

This clonotype was recorded at least ten times. J is TRBJ2-7 and V is TRBV20-1; TRBD2 aligns across 10 bases. The germline CDR1 and CDR2 sequences are DFQATT and SNEGSKA (reference sequence). This CDR3 comprises 16 residues. V dropped 1 base and J dropped 0; count of bases not matched to a gene: 6. The DNA of the CDR3 is TGCAGTGCTAGAGTAGCGGGGGGACCGAGCTCCTACGAGCAGTACTTC. Its protein product is CSARVAGGPSSYEQYF.

Only a few counts were recorded for this clonotype. The chain recombines TRBV2 with TRBJ1-1, with 8 bases fitting TRBD1. Germline V gene lookup returns CDR1 SNHLY and CDR2 FYNNEI. This CDR3 contains 15 residues. V trimming: 2 bases; J trimming: 2 bases; junction bases outside the gene matches: 4. CDR3 protein: CASSELSGGNTEAFF. The CDR3 DNA reads as TGTGCCAGCAGTGAACTGTCAGGGGGCAACACTGAAGCTTTCTTT.